The 20 T cell receptor beta chains in this list originate from one sample, sequenced in a study of blood T cell repertoires in COVID-19. TCRdb's table, derived via immunoSEQ multiplex PCR, lists solely in-frame clones and lacks some. The data contain 140,000 to 150,000 clones, around nine tenths of them singletons. Sequencing was carried out using peripheral blood. Every receptor here comes from a human donor in a cohort sampled during active COVID-19.

The chain recombines TRBV6-5 with TRBJ1-3; D uncertain. Germline loops: CDR1 MNHEY, CDR2 SVGAGI. The CDR3 has 15 residues. V lost 7 bases, J lost 1 base, and 14 bases lay in between. The DNA for the CDR3 is TGTGCCAGCAACGACGGCGGGTCGTCTGGAAACACCATATATTTT. This codes for CASNDGGSSGNTIYF.

A few counts support this clone. Within the sample, other DNA sequences also encode this same CDR3. V usage is TRBV7-2 and J usage is TRBJ1-5, with a tentative D call TRBD1 (5 bases). V was trimmed by 0 bases and J by 2 bases, leaving 14 bases between them. The CDR3 sequence is 17 residues long. CDR1 SGHTA and CDR2 FQGNSA come from the germline V gene. For the CDR3, the DNA is TGTGCCAGCAGCTTAGCGTTGGGGGGTGCGGGCAATCAGCCCCAGCATTTT. This codes for CASSLALGGAGNQPQHF.

This chain links TRBV7-3 with TRBJ2-3, with TRBD2 matching 7 bases. The germline gives CDR1 SGHTA, CDR2 FQGTGA. The CDR3 runs 14 residues. V trimming: 5 bases; J trimming: 4 bases; junction bases outside the gene matches: 6. The CDR3 bases are TGTGCCAGCAGCCCCCAGACTAGCCCAGATACGCAGTATTTT. Protein: CASSPQTSPDTQYF.

The V gene is TRBV7-2, the J gene TRBJ2-5; possible D gene TRBD2, 7 bases. Germline V CDR1 and CDR2: SGHTA, FQGNSA. The V end was cut by 4 bases, the J end by 5 bases, with 14 bases between. The CDR3 totals 14 residues. The chain's CDR3 is CASSSGGPPETQYF. The DNA for the CDR3 is TGTGCCAGCAGCTCCGGGGGGCCCCCCGAGACCCAGTACTTC.

This clone has a single count. The V call is TRBV24-1, the J call TRBJ2-3; TRBD2 matches at 9 bases. Trimming cost V 6 bases and J 5 bases; bases outside gene matches: 11. This CDR3 has 16 residues. Per germline, CDR1 KGHDR and CDR2 SFDVKD. CDR3 DNA sequence: TGTGCCACCAGTCAAGGGGGGGCTAGCGGGATAGATACGCAGTATTTT. It translates to CATSQGGASGIDTQYF.

This clone was picked up one time. This chain's CDR3 is CASSQERNSPLHF. The CDR3 coding sequence is TGTGCCAGCAGCCAAGAGAGGAATTCACCCCTCCACTTT. The chain recombines TRBV14 with TRBJ1-6, with D unresolved. V was shortened by 0 bases and J by 7 bases, with 4 bases between the two germline ends. Germline-derived CDR1 and CDR2 are SGHDN and FVKESK. This CDR3 is built from 13 residues.

A few counts support this clone. The chain couples TRBV27 to TRBJ2-1; 10 nucleotides match TRBD2. Looked up from germline, CDR1 is MNHEY and CDR2 is SMNVEV (reference sequence). The CDR3 runs to 15 residues. Trimming at V came to 2 bases and at J to 9 bases, leaving 7 bases not matched to a gene. CDR3 nucleotides: TGTGCCAGCAGTTTAGGGGTAGCGGGAGGCCCTGAGCAGTTCTTC. Translation: CASSLGVAGGPEQFF.

V gene TRBV2 combines with J gene TRBJ1-2, with 10 positions matching TRBD1. V was pared by 2 bases and J by 5 bases, with 5 bases of the junction left unmatched. Germline V gives CDR1 SNHLY, CDR2 FYNNEI. The CDR3 totals 15 residues. The CDR3 loop is CASSESRDRGYGYTF. CDR3 nucleotides: TGTGCCAGCAGTGAATCGAGGGACAGGGGATATGGCTACACCTTC. The full variable domain, rest sourced from reference TRBV2 and TRBJ1-2, is EPEVTQTPSHQVTQMGQEVILRCVPISNHLYFYWYRQILGQKVEFLVSFYNNEISEKSEIFDDQFSVERPDGSNFTLKIRSTKLEDSAMYFCASSESRDRGYGYTFGSGTRLTVV.

The chain uses TRBV6-5 and TRBJ2-7; TRBD1 agrees at 10 bases. The germline V gene encodes CDR1 MNHEY and CDR2 SVGAGI. This CDR3 spans 15 amino acids. V shed 5 bases and J 3 bases; nucleotides not matched to a gene: 7. Written as DNA, the CDR3 is TGTGCCAGCAGTCGAACCGGGACAGGGGTCTACGAGCAGTACTTC. Protein: CASSRTGTGVYEQYF.

The chain couples TRBV10-3 to TRBJ2-1; the match to TRBD2 covers 13 bases. Germline CDR1 and CDR2: ENHRY and SYGVKD. This CDR3 has 17 residues. V lost 3 bases and J lost 3; bases outside the gene matches: 5. This CDR3 reads CAISDPGLAGRYNEQFF. As DNA, the CDR3 is TGTGCCATCAGTGACCCGGGACTAGCGGGACGCTACAATGAGCAGTTCTTC.

This clone showed up just once. The genes are TRBV6-6 and TRBJ1-5; D remains unclear. The germline V gene encodes CDR1 MNHNY and CDR2 SVGAGI (reference sequence). V was clipped by 1 base and J by 1 base, with 11 bases between them. This CDR3 has 16 residues. In DNA, the CDR3 is TGTGCCAGCAGTTACTGGGGAGCGGCGAGCAATCAGCCCCAGCATTTT. Encoded protein: CASSYWGAASNQPQHF.

J is TRBJ2-5 and V is TRBV6-2 or TRBV6-3; 7 nucleotides agree with TRBD1. V dropped 5 bases and J dropped 5; count of bases not matched to a gene: 8. CDR1 and CDR2 from the germline V gene are MNHEY and SVGEGT. The CDR3 consists of 14 residues. DNA of the CDR3: TGTGCCAGCAGTGATACAGGGGTTAGGGAGACCCAGTACTTC. Amino acids: CASSDTGVRETQYF.

The chain employs TRBV9 and TRBJ2-7; the D gene is possibly TRBD1 (6 bases). Germline V lookup: CDR1 SGDLS, CDR2 YYNGEE. Trimming took 5 bases from V and 3 from J, leaving 15 bases between them. The CDR3 runs 14 residues. In nucleotides, the CDR3 is TGTGCCAGCAGTGGCCACAGGGAATTCTACGAGCAGTACTTC. Its protein is CASSGHREFYEQYF.

This clone is a singleton in its sample. The chain uses TRBV7-8 and TRBJ1-3; possible D gene TRBD1, 5 bases. Trimming pared 6 bases from V and 3 bases from J, leaving 24 bases between. The CDR3 has 18 amino acids. Germline-derived CDR1 and CDR2 are SGHVS and FQNEAQ. The CDR3: CASSLTRPGGRGGNTIYF. The CDR3 DNA reads TGTGCCAGCAGTTTGACTCGACCGGGGGGACGAGGTGGAAACACCATATATTTT.

This clone came up once. The rearrangement uses TRBV6-1 and TRBJ1-3; 8 nucleotides line up with TRBD1. The CDR3 has 14 amino acids. The ends lost 1 base at V and 8 bases at J; junction bases unmatched: 4. The germline gives CDR1 MNHNS, CDR2 SASEGT. CDR3 bases: TGTGCCAGCAGTGAAGGCAGGGGGCCTTACACCATATATTTT. This encodes CASSEGRGPYTIYF.

As concerns this clone: The junction departs from germline at one end; a sequencing error may be responsible. This chain uses TRBV19 with TRBJ1-6; 7 bases agree with TRBD1. CDR1 is LNHDA and CDR2 is SQIVND in the germline V gene (reference sequence). CDR3 length: 15 amino acids. The CDR3 sequence: CASSAEGQLYSPPHF. The CDR3 nucleotides read TGTGCCAGTAGTGCCGAGGGACAGCTTTATTCACCCCCCCACTTT.

The rearrangement links TRBV3-1 (or the pseudogene TRBV3-2) to TRBJ2-7, with 9 bases that match TRBD1. Trimming at V came to 5 bases and at J to 0 bases, leaving 11 bases not matched to a gene. The CDR3 has 17 residues. Germline V gives CDR1 LGHDT, CDR2 YNNKEL (reference sequence). The CDR3 spells CASSDGPGQGFSYEQYF. The CDR3 DNA reads as TGTGCCAGCAGCGACGGCCCAGGACAGGGGTTCTCCTACGAGCAGTACTTC.

The chain is built from TRBV6-5 and TRBJ2-5; 11 bases agree with TRBD2. Trimming cost V 6 bases and J 4 bases; bases outside gene matches: 7. The germline CDR1 and CDR2 sequences are MNHEY and SVGAGI. The CDR3 runs to 15 residues. DNA for the CDR3: TGTGCCAGCAGGCGATCACTAGCGGGGGCAGAGACCCAGTACTTC. Its protein is CASRRSLAGAETQYF.

The chain couples TRBV7-9 to TRBJ2-1, with a tentative D call TRBD2 (5 bases). Deletions cut 1 base from V and 1 base from J, with 14 bases between. CDR3 length: 17 residues. Germline V gene sequence: CDR1 SEHNR, CDR2 FQNEAQ (reference sequence). CDR3 amino acids: CASSLVASGNSYNEQFF. The CDR3 DNA follows: TGTGCCAGCAGCTTAGTGGCTTCGGGGAATTCCTACAATGAGCAGTTCTTC.

The genes are TRBV7-2 and TRBJ2-1; TRBD1 is a possible D gene (6 bases). The germline gives CDR1 SGHTA, CDR2 FQGNSA. Trimming removed 3 bases at V and 7 bases at J, with 13 bases between. The CDR3 contains 14 residues. For the CDR3, the DNA is TGTGCCAGCAGCTTGCGGACAGAGGGGAATGAGCAGTTCTTC. As protein: CASSLRTEGNEQFF.